This T cell receptor beta chain came from a study of T cell repertoires in cytomegalovirus infection. Overall study context: Selected CMV epitopes included recently identified HLA-C-restricted ones as well as well-studied HLA-B-restricted ones.

Regarding this clonotype: The antigen is unknown.

Study-wide points: CMV-specific TCR beta clonotypes restricted by HLA-C dominated the ex vivo response. Frequencies of public TCR beta families were cumulated, and this identified carriers of CMV plus the relevant HLA.

TCRdb analysed the reads with MiXCR anew, one entry per CDR3 protein. The sample contains some 200,000 distinct CDR3 sequences, around 40% of which appear only once. V shed 1 base, J shed 2 bases, and the junction held 2 bases outside the gene matches. Germline CDR1 SGHTA, CDR2 FQGTGA. CDR3 length: 15 residues. The origin of this receptor is a human donor in good health (CMV status not recorded). Some clones in this sample may be carry-over from other donors' samples. The chain carries TRBV7-3 and TRBJ2-3; the match to TRBD1 covers 8 bases. Sequences were derived from CD8+ T cells from cultured PBMCs, sampled from culture after CMV antigen stimulation. In nucleotides, the CDR3 is TGTGCCAGCAGCTTAAGGGACAGGACCACAGATACGCAGTATTTT. Encoded protein: CASSLRDRTTDTQYF.